These 21 T cell receptor beta chains share one sample of origin, sequenced in a study of cytomegalovirus exposure and HLA in healthy donors (dated by TCRdb to about 2017). Libraries were built with the immunoSEQ multiplex PCR assay. The multiplex PCR relied on a mix of 60 forward primers for TCR Vbeta segments and 13 reverse primers for TCR Jbeta segments. The table comes from immuneACCESS by way of TCRdb, which keeps in-frame sequences with V and J called. Part of the clones is missing from these tables; in studies checked, under half for an unresolved V gene and the rest for unknown reasons. The sample has around 200,000 clones on record, roughly 80% of them singletons. The ten largest clones represent roughly 1.5% of the sample. The sequenced material came from PBMCs. These receptors were collected from a young woman in good health and CMV-seronegative.

This chain joins TRBV6-5 and TRBJ1-2, with a tentative D call TRBD1 (5 bases). The CDR3 is 15 amino acids. V lost 6 bases and J lost 3, with 17 bases in between. Germline-derived CDR1 and CDR2 are MNHEY and SVGAGI. CDR3 DNA sequence: TGTGCCAGCAGCCCTCGGGGGAGGGATGACTATGGCTACACCTTC. Protein: CASSPRGRDDYGYTF.

The genes are TRBV19 and TRBJ1-4; 8 bases match TRBD1. The germline CDR1 and CDR2 sequences are LNHDA and SQIVND (reference sequence). The J segment lost 6 bases and the V segment lost 6 bases, leaving 3 bases of the junction unmatched. The CDR3 is 13 amino acids. DNA for the CDR3: TGTGCCAGTAGCGGACAGGGCTATGAAAAACTGTTTTTT. Translation gives CASSGQGYEKLFF.

The V gene is TRBV4-2, the J gene TRBJ2-1, with 9 bases identical to TRBD2. J gave up 2 bases and V 2 bases, and 10 bases lay outside the gene matches. The CDR3 is 18 amino acids. CDR1 is LGHNA and CDR2 is YNFKEQ in the germline V gene. CDR3 DNA: TGTGCCAGCAGCCAACCCTGGGAAGCGGGAGGCACCTACAATGAGCAGTTCTTC. Its translation: CASSQPWEAGGTYNEQFF.

This clone was seen only a few times. The rearrangement joins TRBV5-6 to TRBJ2-7, with a weak D call TRBD2 (5 bases). CDR1 is SGHDT, CDR2 YYEEEE, per germline. CDR3 size: 14 residues. Trimming took off 0 bases at V and 4 bases at J, with 11 bases between the two ends. The CDR3 loop is CASSLGLTTYEQYF. As DNA, the CDR3 is TGTGCCAGCAGCTTGGGACTAACTACATACGAGCAGTACTTC.

V gene TRBV29-1 combines with J gene TRBJ1-3, with TRBD1 matching over 7 bases. CDR3 size: 14 residues. Germline trimming cut 2 bases from V and 4 bases from J; bases unmatched to any gene: 5. The germline V gene has CDR1 SQVTM and CDR2 ANQGSEA. CDR3 protein: CSVEKTGRGNTIYF. CDR3 nucleotides: TGCAGCGTTGAAAAGACAGGGAGAGGAAACACCATATATTTT.

This chain joins TRBV11-2 and TRBJ2-2; the match to TRBD1 covers 10 bases. The CDR3 runs to 15 residues. The V gene's germline CDR1 is SGHAT and CDR2 FQNNGV. Unmatched junction bases numbered 3, after V lost 2 bases and J lost 6 bases. The CDR3: CASSLRTGGSGELFF. The CDR3 DNA is TGTGCCAGCAGCTTAAGGACAGGGGGATCCGGGGAGCTGTTTTTT.

The gene calls are TRBV15 and TRBJ2-2; 12 nucleotides match TRBD2. With V trimmed by 4 bases and J by 4 bases, 1 base remained unmatched. Per the germline V gene, CDR1 is LNHNV and CDR2 is YYDKDF (reference sequence). The CDR3 sequence is 15 residues long. In DNA, the CDR3 is TGTGCCACCAGCACGGGACTAGCGGGCACCGGGGAGCTGTTTTTT. Translation gives CATSTGLAGTGELFF.

The chain links TRBV19 to TRBJ1-1; D gene unclear. Trimming left V 5 bases short and J 4 bases short, with 17 bases between. Germline values: CDR1 LNHDA, CDR2 SQIVND (reference sequence). There are 15 residues in the CDR3. The CDR3 here is CASSGNGWEGTEAFF. The CDR3 DNA reads as TGTGCCAGTAGTGGGAATGGGTGGGAGGGCACTGAAGCTTTCTTT.

V gene TRBV28 combines with J gene TRBJ1-5; 9 bases line up with TRBD1. The CDR3 loop spans 21 amino acids. V lost 6 bases, J lost 0 bases, and 21 bases stayed unmatched. Germline lookup yields CDR1 MDHEN and CDR2 SYDVKM. For the CDR3, the DNA is TGTGCCAGCAGAAAACGGACAGGGGATAACTCGCTCGGATATAGCAATCAGCCCCAGCATTTT. This translates into CASRKRTGDNSLGYSNQPQHF.

The genes are TRBV10-3 and TRBJ2-1; 11 nucleotides align to TRBD2. Per the germline V gene, CDR1 is ENHRY and CDR2 is SYGVKD. This CDR3 has 20 residues. The V segment lost 0 bases and the J segment 3 bases; nucleotides outside the gene matches: 13. The CDR3 sequence: CAISESFTSGGTGGYNEQFF. CDR3 nucleotides: TGTGCCATCAGTGAGTCTTTTACTAGCGGGGGAACGGGGGGCTACAATGAGCAGTTCTTC.

The V and J genes are TRBV19 and TRBJ1-5, with 9 nucleotides matching TRBD1. Germline trimming cut 6 bases from V and 6 bases from J; bases unmatched to any gene: 9. The CDR3 is 15 residues long. Germline CDR1 is LNHDA and CDR2 is SQIVND (reference sequence). CDR3 coding DNA: TGTGCCAGTAGACGGGGACAGGGAGGAGGTCAGCCCCAGCATTTT. It yields the protein CASRRGQGGGQPQHF. Full variable domain (outside the CDR3, taken from reference TRBV19 and TRBJ1-5): DGGITQSPKYLFRKEGQNVTLSCEQNLNHDAMYWYRQDPGQGLRLIYYSQIVNDFQKGDIAEGYSVSREKKESFPLTVTSAQKNPTAFYLCASRRGQGGGQPQHFGDGTRLSIL.

The CDR3 region has the DNA TGTGCCAGCAGCGTACAACAACGCGGGGAGACCCAGTACTTC. This codes for CASSVQQRGETQYF. The chain joins TRBV9 to TRBJ2-5, with D perhaps matching TRBD2 (5 bases). Trimming shortened V by 1 base and J by 5 bases, and 12 bases separated the two germline ends. This CDR3 contains 14 residues. From germline, CDR1 is SGDLS and CDR2 YYNGEE.

V is TRBV5-4 and J is TRBJ1-6; 8 positions match TRBD1. This CDR3 region has 14 residues. Unmatched junction bases numbered 5, after V lost 4 bases and J lost 8 bases. The germline CDR1 and CDR2 sequences are SGHNT and YYREEE (reference sequence). The CDR3 region has the DNA TGTGCCAGCAGCGCCGGACAGGGACATTCACCCCTCCACTTT. Protein product: CASSAGQGHSPLHF. Using reference TRBV5-4 and TRBJ1-6 for the parts outside the CDR3, the full variable domain is ETGVTQSPTHLIKTRGQQVTLRCSSQSGHNTVSWYQQALGQGPQFIFQYYREEENGRGNFPPRFSGLQFPNYSSELNVNALELDDSALYLCASSAGQGHSPLHFGNGTRLTVT.

The chain has TRBV9 and TRBJ2-3; TRBD2 is a possible D gene (5 bases). The ends were cut back, 0 bases at V and 2 bases at J, with 10 bases in the middle. This CDR3 contains 15 residues. Germline loops: CDR1 SGDLS, CDR2 YYNGEE. This chain's CDR3 is CASSVAGIHTDTQYF. The CDR3 bases are TGTGCCAGCAGCGTAGCCGGGATACACACAGATACGCAGTATTTT.

The chain combines TRBV18 with TRBJ1-1, with no clear D. With 3 bases removed from V and 1 base from J, the gap between germline ends came to 9 bases. The germline CDR1 and CDR2 sequences are KGHSH and LQKENI. The CDR3 spans 14 residues. CDR3 loop: CASSPRGENTEAFF. CDR3 DNA sequence: TGTGCCAGCTCACCTCGGGGTGAGAACACTGAAGCTTTCTTT.

This clone appeared once. The rearrangement joins TRBV29-1 to TRBJ1-3, with D tentatively TRBD1 (5 bases). With 5 bases removed from V and 0 bases from J, the gap between germline ends came to 11 bases. The length of the CDR3 is 14 residues. CDR1 and CDR2 from the germline V gene are SQVTM and ANQGSEA. In DNA, the CDR3 is TGCAGCGTTTCCTCGGGGGTCTCTGGAAACACCATATATTTT. It yields the protein CSVSSGVSGNTIYF.

The rearrangement joins TRBV5-1 to TRBJ1-1; 11 positions match TRBD1. In germline, CDR1 is SGHRS, CDR2 YFSETQ. Trimming took 4 bases from V and 6 from J; bases not matched to a gene: 8. This CDR3 region has 15 residues. The CDR3 coding sequence is TGCGCCAGCAGCCCAGGACAGGGGGCTTCGGCTGAAGCTTTCTTT. Encoded protein: CASSPGQGASAEAFF. The whole variable domain, filled in from reference TRBV5-1 and TRBJ1-1, reads KAGVTQTPRYLIKTRGQQVTLSCSPISGHRSVSWYQQTPGQGLQFLFEYFSETQRNKGNFPGRFSGRQFSNSRSEMNVSTLELGDSALYLCASSPGQGASAEAFFGQGTRLTVV.

The V call is TRBV6-7, the J call TRBJ1-2; 11 positions agree with TRBD1. TRBV6-7 is an ORF; its function is uncertain. This CDR3 contains 15 residues. Trimming removed 3 bases from V and 8 bases from J; junction bases left unmatched: 8. CDR3 loop: CASSYRRDRGDGYTF. Written as DNA, the CDR3 is TGTGCCAGCAGTTATCGCCGGGACAGGGGGGACGGCTACACCTTC.

The rearrangement links TRBV5-1 to TRBJ2-7; 10 nucleotides line up with TRBD2. Germline V lookup: CDR1 SGHRS, CDR2 YFSETQ. The CDR3 spans 14 residues. V was clipped by 4 bases and J by 4 bases; unmatched bases: 5. The CDR3 sequence is CASSESGRGYEQYF. For the CDR3, the DNA is TGCGCCAGCAGCGAAAGCGGGAGGGGTTACGAGCAGTACTTC.

This chain connects TRBV2 to TRBJ2-1; D possibly corresponds to TRBD2 (5 bases). Germline V gene data show CDR1 as SNHLY and CDR2 as FYNNEI. Trimming left V 3 bases short and J 7 bases short, with 13 bases between. The CDR3 consists of 14 residues. CDR3 bases: TGTGCCAGCAGTGAGAGTGGGTCGGGGAATGAGCAGTTCTTC. Amino acid sequence: CASSESGSGNEQFF.

This clone has just a few counts. V gene TRBV4-3 combines with J gene TRBJ2-2; tentative D call: TRBD2 (5 bases). V gave up 0 bases and J gave up 4 bases, with 12 bases separating them. Germline assignment: CDR1 LGHNA and CDR2 YSLEER. The CDR3 is made up of 16 amino acids. The CDR3 reads CASSQDVGAGTGELFF. CDR3 nucleotides: TGCGCCAGCAGCCAAGATGTAGGCGCGGGCACCGGGGAGCTGTTTTTT.